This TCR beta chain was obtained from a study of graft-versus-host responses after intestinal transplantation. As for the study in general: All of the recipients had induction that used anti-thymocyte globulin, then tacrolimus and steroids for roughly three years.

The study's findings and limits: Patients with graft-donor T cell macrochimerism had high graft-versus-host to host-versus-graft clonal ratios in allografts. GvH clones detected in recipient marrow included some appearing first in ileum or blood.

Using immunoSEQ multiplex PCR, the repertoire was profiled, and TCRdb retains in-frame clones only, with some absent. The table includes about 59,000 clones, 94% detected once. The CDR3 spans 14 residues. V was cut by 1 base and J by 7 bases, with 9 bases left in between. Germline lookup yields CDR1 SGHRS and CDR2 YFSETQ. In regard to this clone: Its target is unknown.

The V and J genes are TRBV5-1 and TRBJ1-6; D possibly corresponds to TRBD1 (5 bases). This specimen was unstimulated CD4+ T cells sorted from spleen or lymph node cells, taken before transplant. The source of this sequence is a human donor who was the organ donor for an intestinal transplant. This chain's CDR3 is CASSLMGGNSPLHF. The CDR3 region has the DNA TGCGCCAGCAGCTTGATGGGGGGGAATTCACCCCTCCACTTT.